This TCR beta chain was obtained from a study of type 1 and type 2 diabetes patients. General study findings and limits: Type 2 diabetes patients had few highly-expanded CD4+ clones, median one.

CDR1 is GTSNPN and CDR2 is SVGIG in the germline V gene (reference sequence). V was shortened by 1 base and J by 3 bases, with 16 bases between the two germline ends. This CDR3 is built from 16 residues. This clonotype occurred a few times. Its antigen is unknown. The PCR template was genomic DNA. Amplification of the beta chain CDR3 used 30 forward and 13 reverse multiplex primers. TCRdb redid the calling of the multiplex PCR reads with MiXCR, one entry per CDR3 protein. The sample includes 270,000 or so distinct CDR3 sequences, 45% to 60% of them seen just once. The sample comprised peripheral blood mononuclear cells (PBMCs). The chain links TRBV30 to TRBJ1-5; a possible D gene is TRBD1 (5 bases). This clonotype originated in a man between 18 and 29 years old with type 2 diabetes. CDR3 nucleotide sequence: TGTGCCTGGAGTGCGGGGGAAGCTAAGGCCAATCAGCCCCAGCATTTT. Residues: CAWSAGEAKANQPQHF.